These 22 T cell receptor beta chains were all obtained from the same sample, sequenced in a study of cytomegalovirus exposure and HLA in healthy donors. Sequencing used immunoSEQ multiplex PCR; TCRdb keeps in-frame clones, though not all of them. The sample contains about 120,000 clones, about 89% of which appear only once. The sequenced sample consisted of PBMCs. The receptors shown here come from a woman aged 18-29 years in good health and CMV-seronegative.

The V and J genes are TRBV2 and TRBJ2-1; 15 positions match TRBD2. Germline lookup yields CDR1 SNHLY and CDR2 FYNNEI. The CDR3 totals 17 residues. The V gene end was trimmed by 5 bases and the J gene end by 1 base; junction bases not matched to a gene: 3. The CDR3 loop reads CASSWGTSGRSYNEQFF. The CDR3 nucleotides are TGTGCCAGCAGTTGGGGGACTAGCGGGAGGTCCTACAATGAGCAGTTCTTC. Complete variable domain (other parts from reference TRBV2 and TRBJ2-1): EPEVTQTPSHQVTQMGQEVILRCVPISNHLYFYWYRQILGQKVEFLVSFYNNEISEKSEIFDDQFSVERPDGSNFTLKIRSTKLEDSAMYFCASSWGTSGRSYNEQFFGPGTRLTVL.

The chain links TRBV6-5 to TRBJ1-1, with 7 bases that match TRBD1. The V segment lost 0 bases and the J segment 0 bases; nucleotides outside the gene matches: 4. Germline CDR1 MNHEY, CDR2 SVGAGI. This CDR3 has 16 amino acids. The CDR3 loop is CASSYSRDRLNTEAFF. The DNA of the CDR3 is TGTGCCAGCAGTTACTCGCGGGACAGATTGAACACTGAAGCTTTCTTT.

The rearrangement uses TRBV28 and TRBJ1-1; 7 bases are a match to TRBD1. CDR3 size: 17 residues. CDR1 and CDR2 from the germline V gene are MDHEN and SYDVKM. V shed 6 bases and J 1 base; nucleotides not matched to a gene: 14. CDR3 nucleotides: TGTGCCAGCAGACATAAGCCCCCATGGACAGGGAACACTGAAGCTTTCTTT. It specifies CASRHKPPWTGNTEAFF.

V gene TRBV29-1 combines with J gene TRBJ2-7; 9 positions agree with TRBD1. V shed 5 bases and J 3 bases; nucleotides not matched to a gene: 5. CDR1 and CDR2 (germline): SQVTM, ANQGSEA. The CDR3 runs to 13 residues. The CDR3: CSVIKDRGYEQYF. In DNA, the CDR3 is TGCAGCGTTATAAAGGACAGGGGCTACGAGCAGTACTTC.

This chain connects TRBV2 to TRBJ1-1; the D is unclear. V was cut by 4 bases and J by 1 base, with 7 bases left in between. Germline V gene sequence: CDR1 SNHLY, CDR2 FYNNEI. This CDR3 has 13 amino acids. The CDR3 protein is CASSVEGNTEAFF. Written as DNA, the CDR3 is TGTGCCAGCAGTGTTGAGGGGAACACTGAAGCTTTCTTT.

The J gene is TRBJ1-1, the V gene TRBV9; D is perhaps TRBD1 (6 bases). The CDR3 is made up of 16 amino acids. The germline V gene has CDR1 SGDLS and CDR2 YYNGEE. Between the trimmed V and J ends, which lost 0 bases and 4 bases, there was a span of 16 bases. The CDR3 DNA follows: TGTGCCAGCAGCGTAGAATTGGGTACAGGGTCCACTGAAGCTTTCTTT. Its protein is CASSVELGTGSTEAFF.

The CDR3 region has the DNA TGTGCCTGGATCGGTGGGGCCTCCTACGAGCAGTACTTC. Its protein product is CAWIGGASYEQYF. This sequence joins TRBV30 and TRBJ2-7; tentatively, D is TRBD1 (5 bases). CDR1 and CDR2 from the germline V gene are GTSNPN and SVGIG (reference sequence). The V end lost 4 bases, the J end lost 0 bases, and 10 bases lay between the germline ends. The CDR3 has 13 residues.

This chain joins TRBV7-9 and TRBJ2-1; TRBD2 matches at 7 bases. The CDR3 is made up of 11 amino acids. Germline V gene data show CDR1 as SEHNR and CDR2 as FQNEAQ (reference sequence). J was trimmed by 14 bases and V by 5 bases; bases with no gene match: 6. This chain's CDR3 is CASSPSGIEFF. CDR3 sequence (DNA): TGTGCCAGCAGCCCGAGCGGGATCGAGTTCTTC.

The chain combines TRBV10-2 with TRBJ2-5; 12 nucleotides line up with TRBD2. This CDR3 contains 20 residues. The J segment lost 0 bases and the V segment lost 0 bases, leaving 11 bases of the junction unmatched. Germline V gene lookup returns CDR1 WSHSY and CDR2 SAAADI. The CDR3 region has the DNA TGCGCCAGCAGTGAGTCATCGTTGACTAGCGGGAGAGGGTACCAAGAGACCCAGTACTTC. Its translation: CASSESSLTSGRGYQETQYF.

This chain connects TRBV6-1 to TRBJ2-7, with TRBD2 matching over 7 bases. From germline, CDR1 is MNHNS and CDR2 SASEGT. V lost 11 bases and J lost 5; bases outside the gene matches: 9. This CDR3 is built from 12 residues. The CDR3 DNA follows: TGTGCCGGCTCCGGGGGGTTAAACGAGCAGTACTTC. Translating it yields CAGSGGLNEQYF.

This clone was recorded a few times. The chain combines TRBV10-1 with TRBJ2-1, with D uncertain. The V and J ends lost 4 bases and 1 base respectively, with 8 bases between them. CDR1 and CDR2 from the germline V gene are WNHNN and SYGVQD (reference sequence). The CDR3 is made up of 14 amino acids. The CDR3 reads CASSAGVSYNEQFF. DNA of the CDR3: TGCGCCAGCAGTGCAGGCGTATCCTACAATGAGCAGTTCTTC.

The chain links TRBV18 to TRBJ1-5, with TRBD1 identical over 7 bases. The CDR3 has 13 amino acids. The junction had 4 bases not matched to a gene; V was cut back by 6 bases and J by 5 bases. Germline loops: CDR1 KGHSH, CDR2 LQKENI. CDR3 protein: CASSATGDQPQHF. CDR3 DNA sequence: TGTGCCAGCTCGGCTACAGGGGATCAGCCCCAGCATTTT.

V is TRBV11-3 and J is TRBJ1-3; unclear D gene. This CDR3 has 15 amino acids. The ends were cut back, 5 bases at V and 4 bases at J, with 15 bases in the middle. Germline V CDR1 and CDR2: SGHNT, YENEEA. CDR3 sequence: CASSLGGVRGNTIYF. The CDR3 DNA sequence: TGTGCCAGCAGCCTCGGCGGGGTTCGGGGAAACACCATATATTTT.

The gene calls are TRBV19 and TRBJ2-7; 10 bases agree with TRBD1. The CDR3 is 14 residues long. The germline V gene encodes CDR1 LNHDA and CDR2 SQIVND (reference sequence). The ends lost 3 bases at V and 4 bases at J; junction bases unmatched: 3. The CDR3 DNA is TGTGCCAGTAGTATGACAGGGGGCCGATACGAGCAGTACTTC. This translates into CASSMTGGRYEQYF.

J is TRBJ1-2 and V is TRBV6-5; no firm D call. Looked up from germline, CDR1 is MNHEY and CDR2 is SVGAGI. This CDR3 has 11 amino acids. Trimming shortened V by 6 bases and J by 8 bases, and 10 bases separated the two germline ends. The CDR3 DNA reads TGTGCCAGCAGCTATAGAGGGGGCTACACCTTC. Protein sequence: CASSYRGGYTF.

This chain joins TRBV5-8 and TRBJ2-7, with a tentative D call TRBD2 (6 bases). V lost 2 bases and J 0 bases, leaving 9 bases between the germline ends. The CDR3 totals 14 residues. Germline values: CDR1 SGHTS, CDR2 YDEGEE. The CDR3 reads CASSLHGSSYEQYF. DNA of the CDR3: TGTGCCAGCAGCTTACACGGGAGCTCCTACGAGCAGTACTTC.

This chain links TRBV4-1 with TRBJ2-7; 7 bases agree with TRBD2. V lost 2 bases, J lost 3 bases, and 13 bases stayed unmatched. The germline gives CDR1 MGHRA, CDR2 YSYEKL. The CDR3 extends over 17 amino acids. The CDR3 sequence is CASSQPVGGRAIYEQYF. CDR3 DNA sequence: TGCGCCAGCAGCCAACCTGTTGGGGGGAGGGCCATCTACGAGCAGTACTTC.

V usage is TRBV6-5 and J usage is TRBJ1-1, with D tentatively TRBD1 (6 bases). Trimming cost V 6 bases and J 1 base, with 12 bases left between them. The CDR3 contains 14 residues. The germline V gene has CDR1 MNHEY and CDR2 SVGAGI. CDR3 amino acids: CASSPDRRNTEAFF. Written as DNA, the CDR3 is TGTGCCAGCAGCCCTGACAGGAGGAACACTGAAGCTTTCTTT.

This chain uses TRBV6-6 with TRBJ1-5; D is unresolved. The length of the CDR3 is 13 residues. The V gene's germline CDR1 is MNHNY and CDR2 SVGAGI (reference sequence). V was pared by 8 bases and J by 6 bases, with 14 bases between. CDR3 DNA sequence: TGTGCCAGCGCGGGGTTAGCGGTTCAGCCCCAGCATTTT. Amino acid sequence: CASAGLAVQPQHF.

The chain joins TRBV21-1 to TRBJ2-7; the D call TRBD2 from the table was never checked on the DNA. TRBV21-1 is labeled a pseudogene. CDR3 length: 16 amino acids. The CDR3 nucleotides read TGTGCCAGCAGCGTTACCGTGAAGCGGGAGCGTTGCGAGCAGTACTTC. It is translated as CASSVTVKRERCEQYF.

This rearrangement joins TRBV6-5 to TRBJ1-1, with D possibly matching TRBD1 (5 bases). The CDR3 spans 12 residues. Germline V gene data show CDR1 as MNHEY and CDR2 as SVGAGI. Trimming pared 9 bases from V and 0 bases from J, leaving 8 bases between. The CDR3 here is CASGAMNTEAFF. CDR3 DNA: TGTGCCAGTGGGGCGATGAACACTGAAGCTTTCTTT.

This rearrangement joins TRBV6-1 to TRBJ2-3; D is unresolved. Germline V gene sequence: CDR1 MNHNS, CDR2 SASEGT. The length of the CDR3 is 15 residues. The ends were cut back, 8 bases at V and 1 base at J, with 16 bases in the middle. The chain's CDR3 is CASVSQAWGTDTQYF. In DNA, the CDR3 is TGTGCCAGCGTATCGCAGGCCTGGGGCACAGATACGCAGTATTTT.